This TCR beta chain comes out of a study of shared clonotypes between healthy human individuals. Healthy HIV-negative adults with no recent acute infections or vaccinations were recruited as donors. This clone was counted a single time. As yet, its antigen is unknown. Study results and limitations: A handful of donors had around 5% of their naive CD4 clonotypes in common. Relative to their counterparts shared across all four donors, non-shared clonotypes exhibited diminished generation probabilities. Relative to memory subsets, naive subsets generally showed larger estimated richness.

Clones were read by immunoSEQ multiplex PCR, and TCRdb kept only the in-frame ones, dropping some. The table records just over 2,000,000 clones, 95% of them present only once. The sequencing sample was made of naive CD4+ T cells sorted from blood. Subset in this sample: CD45RA+ positively selected. This clonotype was sampled from a man aged 18 to 30 in good health.

CDR3 nucleotides: TGTGCCATACCCCCGGGACACTTGAACACCGGGGAGCTGTTTTTT. It yields the protein CAIPPGHLNTGELFF. This chain connects TRBV7-9 to TRBJ2-2; weak D call: TRBD1 (6 bases). Trimming removed 10 bases at V and 1 base at J, with 16 bases between. This CDR3 spans 15 amino acids. Germline CDR1 is SEHNR and CDR2 is FQNEAQ (reference sequence).